The clone carrying this TCR beta chain was observed a few times. Antigen: not known. Looked up from germline, CDR1 is MNHEY and CDR2 is SMNVEV (reference sequence). Trimming cost V 5 bases and J 7 bases, with 15 bases left between them. This CDR3 contains 14 residues. This entry belongs to a study of T cells in Graves' hyperthyroidism and ophthalmopathy. Study-level findings and limits: Separation of ophthalmopathy from stable hyperthyroidism was achieved by a 13 V-J model.

The study enrolled patients aged 18 to 65 with newly diagnosed hyperthyroidism of under 2 months' duration. Each diagnosis drew on symptoms, thyroxine, TRAb, thyroid ultrasound and orbital computed tomography findings. Fresh 10 ml peripheral blood yielded PBMCs. From RNA transcripts, TCR beta CDR3 regions were amplified. The HTBI primer set drove a first-round RT-PCR of the TCR CDR3. TCRdb re-analysed the multiplex PCR reads in MiXCR, keeping a single row per CDR3 protein. The table has around 340,000 distinct CDR3 sequences, 15% to 20% seen once; the top ten hold 49%. What was sequenced was blood. The TCR comes from a woman aged 45 to 65 with Graves' hyperthyroidism. V gene TRBV27 combines with J gene TRBJ2-1; possibly TRBD2 for D (6 bases). Here the CDR3 DNA reads TGTGCCAGCAGTCCGGGACCGGGGGTGAATGAGCAGTTCTTC. It codes for CASSPGPGVNEQFF.